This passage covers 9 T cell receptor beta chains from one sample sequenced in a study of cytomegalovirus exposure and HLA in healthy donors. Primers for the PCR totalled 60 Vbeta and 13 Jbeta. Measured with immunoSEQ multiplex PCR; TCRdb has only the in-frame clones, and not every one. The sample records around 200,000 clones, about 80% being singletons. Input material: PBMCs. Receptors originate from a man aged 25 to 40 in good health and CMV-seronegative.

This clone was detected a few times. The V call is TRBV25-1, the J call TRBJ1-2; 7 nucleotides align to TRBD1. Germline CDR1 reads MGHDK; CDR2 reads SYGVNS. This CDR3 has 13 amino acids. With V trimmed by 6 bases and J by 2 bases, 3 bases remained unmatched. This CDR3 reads CASSPGQNYGYTF. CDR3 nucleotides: TGTGCCAGCAGCCCGGGACAGAACTATGGCTACACCTTC.

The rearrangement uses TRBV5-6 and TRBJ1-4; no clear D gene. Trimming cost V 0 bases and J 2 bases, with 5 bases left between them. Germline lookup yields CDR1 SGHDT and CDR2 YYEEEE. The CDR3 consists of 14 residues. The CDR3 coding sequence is TGTGCCAGCAGCTTGGTTCGGACTAATGAAAAACTGTTTTTT. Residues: CASSLVRTNEKLFF.

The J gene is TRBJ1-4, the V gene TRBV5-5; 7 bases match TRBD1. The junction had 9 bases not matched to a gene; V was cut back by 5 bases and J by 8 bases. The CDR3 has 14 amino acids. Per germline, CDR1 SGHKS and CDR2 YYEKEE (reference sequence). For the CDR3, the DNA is TGTGCCAGCAGGCGACAGGGCGGGGAAGAAAAACTGTTTTTT. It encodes CASRRQGGEEKLFF.

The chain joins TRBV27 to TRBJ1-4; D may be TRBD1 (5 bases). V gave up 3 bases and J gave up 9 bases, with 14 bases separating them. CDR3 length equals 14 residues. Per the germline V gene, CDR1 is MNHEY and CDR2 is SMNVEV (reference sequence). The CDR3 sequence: CASSFSQGMKKLFF. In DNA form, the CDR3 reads TGTGCCAGCAGTTTCTCGCAGGGAATGAAAAAACTGTTTTTT. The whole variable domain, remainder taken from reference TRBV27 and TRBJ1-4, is EAQVTQNPRYLITVTGKKLTVTCSQNMNHEYMSWYRQDPGLGLRQIYYSMNVEVTDKGDVPEGYKVSRKEKRNFPLILESPSPNQTSLYFCASSFSQGMKKLFFGSGTQLSVL.

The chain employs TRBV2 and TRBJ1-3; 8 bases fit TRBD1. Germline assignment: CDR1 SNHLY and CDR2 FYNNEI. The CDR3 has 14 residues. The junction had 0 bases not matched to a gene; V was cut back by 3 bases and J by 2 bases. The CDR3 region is CASSETGAGNTIYF. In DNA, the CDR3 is TGTGCCAGCAGTGAGACAGGGGCTGGAAACACCATATATTTT.

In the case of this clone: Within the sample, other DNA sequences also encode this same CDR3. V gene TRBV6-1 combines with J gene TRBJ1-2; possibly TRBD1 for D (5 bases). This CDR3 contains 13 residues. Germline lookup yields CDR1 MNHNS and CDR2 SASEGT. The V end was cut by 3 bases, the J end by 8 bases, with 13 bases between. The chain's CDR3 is CASSETGGRGYTF. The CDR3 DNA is TGTGCCAGCAGTGAGACGGGGGGACGGGGCTACACCTTC.

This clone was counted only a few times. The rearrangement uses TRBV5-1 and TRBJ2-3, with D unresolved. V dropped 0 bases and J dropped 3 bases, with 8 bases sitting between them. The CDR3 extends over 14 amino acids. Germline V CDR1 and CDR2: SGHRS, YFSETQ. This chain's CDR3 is CASSLEARTDTQYF. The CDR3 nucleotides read TGCGCCAGCAGCTTGGAGGCTAGAACAGATACGCAGTATTTT.

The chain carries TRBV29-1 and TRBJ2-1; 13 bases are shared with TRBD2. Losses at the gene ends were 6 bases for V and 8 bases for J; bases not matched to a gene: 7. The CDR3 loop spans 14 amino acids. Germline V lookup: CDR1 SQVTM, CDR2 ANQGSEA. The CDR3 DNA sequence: TGCAGCGTGGGCGGGACTAGCGGGAACGATGAGCAGTTCTTC. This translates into CSVGGTSGNDEQFF.

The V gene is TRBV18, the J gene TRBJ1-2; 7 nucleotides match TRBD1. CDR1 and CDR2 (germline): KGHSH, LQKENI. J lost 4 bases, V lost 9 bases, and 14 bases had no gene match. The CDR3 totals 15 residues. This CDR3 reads CASTTGASKAYGYTF. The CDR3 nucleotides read TGTGCCAGTACAACAGGGGCCTCAAAGGCCTATGGCTACACCTTC.